This T cell receptor beta chain is from a study of T cell repertoires in cytomegalovirus infection. Study overall: Well-studied HLA-B-restricted epitopes and recently identified HLA-C-restricted epitopes of CMV were both used in the study.

TCRdb recomputed calls from the reads with MiXCR, one row per CDR3 protein. The top ten hold about 41% of the sample, which has around 430,000 distinct CDR3 sequences, under 55% seen once. Trimming stripped 4 bases from V and 0 bases from J, with 16 bases between. CDR1 and CDR2 from the germline V gene are MNHEY and SVGEGT. This CDR3 has 17 amino acids. About this clonotype: What it binds is unknown.

The V call is TRBV6-2 or TRBV6-3, the J call TRBJ2-4; D might be TRBD1 (5 bases). The specimen comprised cultured PBMCs, sampled from culture after CMV antigen stimulation. The source of this sequence is a human donor in good health (CMV status not recorded). Some clones in this sample may be carry-over from other donors' samples. The CDR3 DNA reads TGTGCCAGCAGTTGGAAGGGGTCCACTTTAGCCAAAAACATTCAGTACTTC. This encodes CASSWKGSTLAKNIQYF.